Shown below are 25 T cell receptor beta chains from a single sample sequenced in a study of shared clonotypes between healthy human individuals. Only in-frame clones appear in the TCRdb table, and some are missing; sequencing was by immunoSEQ multiplex PCR. The data hold around 2,000,000 clones, with 85% to 95% observed a single time. Material for sequencing was naive CD4+ T cells sorted from blood. Subset reported: CD45RA+ positively selected. The receptors shown here come from a man between 18 and 29 years old in good health.

The chain combines TRBV9 with TRBJ2-2, with TRBD1 matching over 7 bases. The CDR3 contains 16 residues. After removal of 0 bases from V and 0 bases from J, the junction contained 2 bases not matched to a gene. Germline V gives CDR1 SGDLS, CDR2 YYNGEE. The CDR3 bases are TGTGCCAGCAGCGTAGAAGGGACAGCGAACACCGGGGAGCTGTTTTTT. Its translation is CASSVEGTANTGELFF.

The chain joins TRBV5-4 to TRBJ1-1, with 9 bases that match TRBD1. Losses at the gene ends were 3 bases for V and 1 base for J; bases not matched to a gene: 4. The CDR3 runs 15 residues. The germline CDR1 and CDR2 sequences are SGHNT and YYREEE (reference sequence). This CDR3 is CASSSPGQGNTEAFF. The CDR3 DNA reads TGTGCCAGCAGCTCGCCGGGACAGGGGAACACTGAAGCTTTCTTT.

The chain links TRBV13 to TRBJ2-7; 7 nucleotides line up with TRBD2. CDR1 is PRHDT, CDR2 FYEKMQ, per germline (reference sequence). Unmatched junction bases numbered 15, after V lost 2 bases and J lost 5 bases. This CDR3 is built from 17 residues. CDR3 bases: TGTGCCAGCAGCTTATTTGCGGGAGAATCATCCCCGGACGAGCAGTACTTC. Its translation is CASSLFAGESSPDEQYF. The variable domain in full, completed from reference TRBV13 and TRBJ2-7, reads AAGVIQSPRHLIKEKRETATLKCYPIPRHDTVYWYQQGPGQDPQFLISFYEKMQSDKGSIPDRFSAQQFSDYHSELNMSSLELGDSALYFCASSLFAGESSPDEQYFGPGTRLTVT.

The chain employs TRBV30 and TRBJ2-7; D is unresolved. The germline V gene has CDR1 GTSNPN and CDR2 SVGIG (reference sequence). CDR3 length equals 14 residues. V lost 3 bases and J 2 bases, leaving 14 bases between the germline ends. The CDR3 DNA reads as TGTGCCTGGAGCCGTATGGGTTCTACCTACGAGCAGTACTTC. It specifies CAWSRMGSTYEQYF. Full variable domain (missing parts from reference TRBV30 and TRBJ2-7): SQTIHQWPATLVQPVGSPLSLECTVEGTSNPNLYWYRQAAGRGLQLLFYSVGIGQISSEVPQNLSASRPQDRQFILSSKKLLLSDSGFYLCAWSRMGSTYEQYFGPGTRLTVT.

DNA of the CDR3: TGTGCCATCAGTGAAAAGGGACAGGGATTTGTTATGTTCTTC. Translated: CAISEKGQGFVMFF. This chain uses TRBV10-3 with TRBJ2-1, with 9 positions matching TRBD1. V trimming: 3 bases; J trimming: 15 bases; junction bases outside the gene matches: 12. The CDR3 has 14 amino acids. The germline V gene has CDR1 ENHRY and CDR2 SYGVKD.

For this clone: The same CDR3 can be traced to other DNA sequences in this sample. The rearrangement uses TRBV7-9 and TRBJ1-4, with a tentative D call TRBD1 (5 bases). Germline V CDR1 and CDR2: SEHNR, FQNEAQ (reference sequence). Trimming removed 5 bases at V and 4 bases at J, with 8 bases between. This CDR3 has 13 amino acids. CDR3 residues: CASSRGVNEKLFF. The CDR3 DNA reads TGTGCCAGCAGCAGGGGCGTTAATGAAAAACTGTTTTTT. Full variable domain (outside the CDR3, taken from reference TRBV7-9 and TRBJ1-4): DTGVSQNPRHKITKRGQNVTFRCDPISEHNRLYWYRQTLGQGPEFLTYFQNEAQLEKSRLLSDRFSAERPKGSFSTLEIQRTEQGDSAMYLCASSRGVNEKLFFGSGTQLSVL.

This clone was seen a handful of times. This sample includes further DNA sequences coding for the same CDR3. V and J are TRBV6-5 and TRBJ1-4; no clear D gene. The length of the CDR3 is 12 residues. Germline loops: CDR1 MNHEY, CDR2 SVGAGI. V was clipped by 6 bases and J by 8 bases, with 10 bases between them. CDR3 protein: CASSLDREKLFF. For the CDR3, the DNA is TGTGCCAGCAGCCTTGATCGGGAAAAACTGTTTTTT.

This clone was counted once. The chain employs TRBV4-3 and TRBJ2-5, with a possible D match to TRBD2 (6 bases). CDR3 length equals 14 residues. V was clipped by 0 bases and J by 4 bases, with 9 bases between them. CDR1 is LGHNA and CDR2 is YSLEER in the germline V gene. CDR3 region: CASSQEEGTETQYF. The CDR3 DNA is TGCGCCAGCAGCCAAGAGGAGGGGACAGAGACCCAGTACTTC.

Remarks on this clone: The same CDR3 can be traced to other DNA sequences in this sample. The chain carries TRBV9 and TRBJ2-3, with D possibly being TRBD1 or TRBD2 (6 bases each). The CDR3 has 15 amino acids. In germline, CDR1 is SGDLS, CDR2 YYNGEE. The ends were cut back, 2 bases at V and 0 bases at J, with 10 bases in the middle. The CDR3 here is CASSVGGESTDTQYF. The CDR3 DNA follows: TGTGCCAGCAGCGTGGGGGGCGAGAGCACAGATACGCAGTATTTT.

This chain uses TRBV9 with TRBJ2-1; 9 nucleotides match TRBD2. This CDR3 contains 15 residues. The V segment lost 3 bases and the J segment 6 bases; nucleotides outside the gene matches: 7. CDR1 is SGDLS, CDR2 YYNGEE, per germline. The CDR3 region is CASSAVAGVVNEQFF. CDR3 bases: TGTGCCAGCAGCGCGGTAGCGGGAGTGGTCAATGAGCAGTTCTTC. Together with reference TRBV9 and TRBJ2-1, the CDR3 gives the full variable domain: DSGVTQTPKHLITATGQRVTLRCSPRSGDLSVYWYQQSLDQGLQFLIQYYNGEERAKGNILERFSAQQFPDLHSELNLSSLELGDSALYFCASSAVAGVVNEQFFGPGTRLTVL.

The chain carries TRBV10-1 and TRBJ2-5; TRBD1 aligns across 7 bases. This CDR3 is built from 13 residues. Looked up from germline, CDR1 is WNHNN and CDR2 is SYGVQD (reference sequence). V was clipped by 6 bases and J by 1 base; unmatched bases: 2. The CDR3 DNA sequence: TGCGCCAGCAGCGGGGACAGCCAAGAGACCCAGTACTTC. Protein product: CASSGDSQETQYF.

The J gene is TRBJ2-7, the V gene TRBV4-1; 9 bases match TRBD2. The CDR3 loop spans 17 amino acids. The germline V gene encodes CDR1 MGHRA and CDR2 YSYEKL. V trimming: 4 bases; J trimming: 6 bases; junction bases outside the gene matches: 16. The CDR3 spells CASSLNPGTSPQSEQYF. CDR3 DNA: TGCGCCAGCAGCCTCAATCCCGGGACTAGCCCTCAAAGCGAGCAGTACTTC.

The rearrangement joins TRBV7-2 to TRBJ2-5; 9 bases map to TRBD1. CDR1 is SGHTA and CDR2 is FQGNSA in the germline V gene. The V segment lost 5 bases and the J segment 6 bases; nucleotides outside the gene matches: 16. The CDR3 sequence is 17 residues long. CDR3 amino acids: CASSQLVMDRGGKTQYF. CDR3 sequence (DNA): TGTGCCAGCAGCCAACTCGTTATGGACAGGGGAGGAAAGACCCAGTACTTC.

As regards this clone: Additional DNA sequences in this sample encode the identical CDR3. The rearrangement uses TRBV7-2 and TRBJ1-6; no reliable D call. CDR1 SGHTA and CDR2 FQGNSA come from the germline V gene. The V gene lost 5 bases and the J gene lost 6 bases, with 5 bases spanning the gap. The CDR3 is 12 amino acids. CDR3 in DNA: TGTGCCAGCAGCCTTCTTAATTCACCCCTCCACTTT. It is translated as CASSLLNSPLHF.

This clone was counted a single time. J is TRBJ1-1 and V is TRBV30; D is uncertain. The ends were cut back, 3 bases at V and 3 bases at J, with 14 bases in the middle. Germline CDR1 and CDR2: GTSNPN and SVGIG (reference sequence). This CDR3 spans 14 amino acids. The CDR3 here is CAWSHLWPDTEAFF. CDR3 in DNA: TGTGCCTGGAGCCATCTCTGGCCCGACACTGAAGCTTTCTTT.

The V and J genes are TRBV5-4 and TRBJ2-3, with 9 bases lining up with TRBD2. CDR3 length: 17 residues. CDR1 SGHNT and CDR2 YYREEE come from the germline V gene (reference sequence). The trim removed 1 base at V and 0 bases at J, leaving 6 bases unmatched. CDR3 amino acids: CASSLLVAGGSTDTQYF. CDR3 nucleotide sequence: TGTGCCAGCAGCTTGTTGGTGGCGGGAGGGAGCACAGATACGCAGTATTTT.

The chain recombines TRBV10-3 with TRBJ2-7; TRBD2 aligns across 13 bases. The germline gives CDR1 ENHRY, CDR2 SYGVKD. The CDR3 has 17 residues. The trim removed 0 bases at V and 0 bases at J, leaving 2 bases unmatched. CDR3 sequence (DNA): TGTGCCATCAGTGAGTCGACTAGCGGGAGGTCCTCCTACGAGCAGTACTTC. This translates into CAISESTSGRSSYEQYF.

The CDR3 coding sequence is TGTGCCAGCAGTTCCGAGTGGGTCACTGAAGCTTTCTTT. Translated: CASSSEWVTEAFF. The chain has TRBV28 and TRBJ1-1; D is unclear. V was clipped by 4 bases and J by 4 bases, with 10 bases between them. Germline CDR1 is MDHEN and CDR2 is SYDVKM. This CDR3 region has 13 residues.

This chain uses TRBV28 with TRBJ1-2; the match to TRBD1 covers 7 bases. Per germline, CDR1 MDHEN and CDR2 SYDVKM. The V gene end was trimmed by 2 bases and the J gene end by 8 bases; junction bases not matched to a gene: 26. The CDR3 covers 20 residues. The CDR3 coding sequence is TGTGCCAGCAGTTTAAGACCTCTCCTCGCCTTAAGACAGGGAGTGGGAGGCTACACCTTC. Translation: CASSLRPLLALRQGVGGYTF.

V usage is TRBV5-4 and J usage is TRBJ2-3, with 10 bases that match TRBD1. The trim removed 0 bases at V and 5 bases at J, leaving 6 bases unmatched. From germline, CDR1 is SGHNT and CDR2 YYREEE (reference sequence). This CDR3 is built from 16 residues. The CDR3 region is CASSLGGTGVRDTQYF. CDR3 coding DNA: TGTGCCAGCAGCTTGGGTGGGACAGGGGTTAGAGATACGCAGTATTTT.

The chain joins TRBV9 to TRBJ1-1, with D possibly matching TRBD1 (6 bases). Trimming cost V 4 bases and J 3 bases, with 13 bases left between them. This CDR3 is 14 amino acids long. Germline CDR1 is SGDLS and CDR2 is YYNGEE. The CDR3 DNA sequence: TGTGCCAGCAGCCCTAGGGGGAGGGACACTGAAGCTTTCTTT. Protein sequence: CASSPRGRDTEAFF.

V and J are TRBV10-1 and TRBJ1-1; tentative D call: TRBD1 (5 bases). Germline CDR1 WNHNN, CDR2 SYGVQD (reference sequence). The CDR3 consists of 13 residues. Trimming pared 7 bases from V and 2 bases from J, leaving 11 bases between. Here the CDR3 reads CASKEGSNTEAFF. For the CDR3, the DNA is TGCGCCAGCAAGGAGGGGAGCAACACTGAAGCTTTCTTT.

The chain recombines TRBV6-1 with TRBJ1-5, with 9 bases lining up with TRBD1. The germline CDR1 and CDR2 sequences are MNHNS and SASEGT. Trimming cost V 10 bases and J 9 bases; bases outside gene matches: 16. The CDR3 covers 15 residues. Written as DNA, the CDR3 is TGTGCCACCCAAACCCAAGGACAGGGGTGGCGGCCCCAGCATTTT. Its translation: CATQTQGQGWRPQHF.

In this sample, this clone turned up once. The gene calls are TRBV4-3 and TRBJ2-1; 9 bases map to TRBD2. The CDR3 length is 17 residues. The trim removed 3 bases at V and 0 bases at J, leaving 6 bases unmatched. Per germline, CDR1 LGHNA and CDR2 YSLEER. CDR3 sequence: CASSQGAGGFSYNEQFF. The CDR3 nucleotides are TGCGCCAGCAGCCAGGGAGCGGGAGGTTTCTCCTACAATGAGCAGTTCTTC.

The gene calls are TRBV30 and TRBJ1-6, with 7 bases matching TRBD1. Germline loops: CDR1 GTSNPN, CDR2 SVGIG (reference sequence). CDR3 size: 13 residues. V was pared by 2 bases and J by 7 bases, with 2 bases of the junction left unmatched. The CDR3 protein is CAWSKGQNSPLHF. DNA of the CDR3: TGTGCCTGGAGTAAGGGACAGAATTCACCCCTCCACTTT.